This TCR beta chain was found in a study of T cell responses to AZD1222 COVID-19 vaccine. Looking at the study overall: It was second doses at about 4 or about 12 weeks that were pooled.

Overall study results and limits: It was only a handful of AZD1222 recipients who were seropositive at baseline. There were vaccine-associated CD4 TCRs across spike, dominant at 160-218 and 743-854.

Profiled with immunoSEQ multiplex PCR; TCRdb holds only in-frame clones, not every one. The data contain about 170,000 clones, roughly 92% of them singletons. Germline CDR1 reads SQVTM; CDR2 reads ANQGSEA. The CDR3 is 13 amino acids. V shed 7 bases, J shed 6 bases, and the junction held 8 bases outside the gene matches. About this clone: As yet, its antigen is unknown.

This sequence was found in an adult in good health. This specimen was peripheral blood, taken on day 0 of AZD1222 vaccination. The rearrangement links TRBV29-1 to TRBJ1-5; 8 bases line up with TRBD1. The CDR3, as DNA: TGCAGCGCCGGGTTAGACAGGGGTCAGCCCCAGCATTTT. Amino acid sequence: CSAGLDRGQPQHF.